The present T cell receptor beta chain was sequenced within a study of glioma-infiltrating T cells. Study results and caveats: Tissue and blood shared very few CDR3 sequences. Above-expected tissue-blood divergence occurred in all gliomas, most in low-grade ones.

Using RNA template, CDR3s of TCR alpha and beta were amplified with iRepertoire arm-PCR. One-step reverse transcription and amplification started from approximately 100-400 ng of tissue mRNA or PBMC total RNA. TCRdb processed the multiplex PCR reads anew with MiXCR; each CDR3 protein has one entry. The repertoire has approximately 120,000 distinct CDR3 sequences, under 30% of them found once; the top ten carry around a third. The CDR3 covers 11 residues. The germline V gene encodes CDR1 ENHRY and CDR2 SYGVKD. As regards this clonotype: As yet, its antigen is unknown.

The sequenced sample consisted of glioma tissue, nonneoplastic brain tissue, or PBMCs (not recorded which). The chain recombines TRBV10-3 with TRBJ2-1; D is undetermined. This receptor was identified in a human donor with low-grade glioma or glioblastoma, undergoing nonglioma brain surgery, or in good health (not recorded which). The CDR3 DNA reads as TGTGGCTCACAACGGGACAATGAGCAGTTCTTC. This encodes CGSQRDNEQFF.